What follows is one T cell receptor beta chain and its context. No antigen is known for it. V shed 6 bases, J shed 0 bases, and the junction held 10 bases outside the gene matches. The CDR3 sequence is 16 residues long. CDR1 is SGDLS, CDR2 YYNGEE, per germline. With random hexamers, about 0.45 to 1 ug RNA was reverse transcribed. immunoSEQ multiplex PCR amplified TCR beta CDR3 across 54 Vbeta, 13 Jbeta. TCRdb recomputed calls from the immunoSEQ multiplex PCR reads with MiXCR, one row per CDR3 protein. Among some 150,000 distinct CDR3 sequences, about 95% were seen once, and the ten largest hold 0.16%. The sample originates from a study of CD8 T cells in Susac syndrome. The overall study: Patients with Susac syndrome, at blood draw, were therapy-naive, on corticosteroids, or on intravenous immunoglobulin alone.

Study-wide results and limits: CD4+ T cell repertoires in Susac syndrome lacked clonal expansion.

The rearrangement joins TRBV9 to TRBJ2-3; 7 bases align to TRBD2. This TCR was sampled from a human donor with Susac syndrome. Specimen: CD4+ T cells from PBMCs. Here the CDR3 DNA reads TGTGCCAGCACCCCGGGGGAGGGGAGGAGCACAGATACGCAGTATTTT. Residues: CASTPGEGRSTDTQYF.